The 32 T cell receptor beta chains reported below all come from one sample, sequenced in a study of T cell responses to AZD1222 COVID-19 vaccine. Assay: immunoSEQ multiplex PCR; the TCRdb copy retains only in-frame clones and omits some. The sample has over 110,000 clones; approximately 92% are singletons. The sample was peripheral blood, taken on day 0 of AZD1222 vaccination. These receptors came from an adult in good health.

This chain's CDR3 is CASSPNRGTEAFF. The DNA for the CDR3 is TGTGCCAGCAGTCCTAACAGGGGAACTGAAGCTTTCTTT. The chain links TRBV11-2 to TRBJ1-1, with TRBD1 identical over 7 bases. The ends lost 6 bases at V and 5 bases at J; junction bases unmatched: 6. The CDR3 covers 13 residues. CDR1 and CDR2 (germline): SGHAT, FQNNGV.

The table lists this clone with a count of one. The gene calls are TRBV18 and TRBJ2-1; the match to TRBD2 covers 11 bases. With V trimmed by 6 bases and J by 9 bases, 10 bases remained unmatched. CDR1 KGHSH and CDR2 LQKENI come from the germline V gene. The CDR3 runs 15 residues. CDR3 DNA sequence: TGTGCCAGCTCGACATTAGCGGGGGGGTACGGTGAGCAGTTCTTC. Residues: CASSTLAGGYGEQFF.

The rearrangement uses TRBV28 and TRBJ1-6; D is unclear. Germline-derived CDR1 and CDR2 are MDHEN and SYDVKM. The CDR3 contains 13 residues. The V end lost 7 bases, the J end lost 7 bases, and 11 bases lay between the germline ends. DNA for the CDR3: TGTGCCAGCACCTATTACGCGAATTCACCCCTCCACTTT. Translated: CASTYYANSPLHF. Full variable domain (remainder filled in from reference TRBV28 and TRBJ1-6): DVKVTQSSRYLVKRTGEKVFLECVQDMDHENMFWYRQDPGLGLRLIYFSYDVKMKEKGDIPEGYSVSREKKERFSLILESASTNQTSMYLCASTYYANSPLHFGNGTRLTVT.

The V and J genes are TRBV28 and TRBJ1-5; 7 bases line up with TRBD1. The V gene end was trimmed by 6 bases and the J gene end by 1 base; junction bases not matched to a gene: 3. In germline, CDR1 is MDHEN, CDR2 SYDVKM. The CDR3 runs 14 residues. The CDR3 bases are TGTGCCAGCAGAAGCAGGGGGAGCAATCAGCCCCAGCATTTT. It codes for CASRSRGSNQPQHF.

This rearrangement joins TRBV28 to TRBJ1-1; D may be TRBD1 (5 bases). V lost 2 bases and J lost 11, with 12 bases in between. The length of the CDR3 is 12 residues. CDR1 is MDHEN, CDR2 SYDVKM, per germline. The CDR3 spells CASSLGGLRAFF. The DNA for the CDR3 is TGTGCCAGCAGTTTAGGGGGACTACGGGCTTTCTTT.

This sequence joins TRBV24-1 and TRBJ2-2, with a possible D match to TRBD1 (6 bases). The V gene lost 5 bases and the J gene lost 2 bases, with 8 bases spanning the gap. The CDR3 runs 14 residues. The V gene's germline CDR1 is KGHDR and CDR2 SFDVKD. This CDR3 reads CATSADSNTGELFF. The CDR3 region has the DNA TGTGCCACCAGTGCGGACAGCAACACCGGGGAGCTGTTTTTT.

The J gene is TRBJ2-7, the V gene TRBV5-1, with TRBD2 identical over 14 bases. Germline V gene lookup returns CDR1 SGHRS and CDR2 YFSETQ. The CDR3 is 18 residues long. J gave up 5 bases and V 7 bases, and 17 bases lay outside the gene matches. CDR3 coding DNA: TGCGCCAGCCGAAGACTAGCGGGAGGGCCCATCACCGTCCACGAGCAGTACTTC. Residues: CASRRLAGGPITVHEQYF.

This sequence joins TRBV24-1 and TRBJ1-2, with D maybe TRBD1 (5 bases). CDR1 and CDR2 (germline): KGHDR, SFDVKD. The V end lost 1 base, the J end lost 2 bases, and 13 bases lay between the germline ends. The CDR3 sequence is 16 residues long. The CDR3 sequence: CATSDFRQGANYGYTF. Written as DNA, the CDR3 is TGTGCCACCAGTGATTTTAGGCAGGGCGCGAACTATGGCTACACCTTC.

The chain couples TRBV6-1 to TRBJ2-3; the D is unclear. Germline loops: CDR1 MNHNS, CDR2 SASEGT. CDR3 length equals 13 residues. V was trimmed by 3 bases and J by 5 bases, leaving 9 bases between them. CDR3 region: CASSDLEIDTQYF. The CDR3 DNA reads TGTGCCAGCAGTGATCTAGAAATAGATACGCAGTATTTT.

The chain employs TRBV7-9 and TRBJ2-7; TRBD2 aligns across 8 bases. CDR1 and CDR2 (germline): SEHNR, FQNEAQ (reference sequence). CDR3 length: 12 residues. Trimming cost V 9 bases and J 2 bases; bases outside gene matches: 3. The CDR3 spells CASAGGPYEQYF. In nucleotides, the CDR3 is TGTGCCAGTGCGGGAGGACCCTACGAGCAGTACTTC.

This chain joins TRBV11-2 and TRBJ1-3, with 8 bases that match TRBD1. Germline V gives CDR1 SGHAT, CDR2 FQNNGV. The length of the CDR3 is 17 residues. Trimming removed 3 bases from V and 1 base from J; junction bases left unmatched: 8. CDR3 DNA sequence: TGTGCCAGCAGCTTCACCCCTCAGGGGGCGTCTGGAAACACCATATATTTT. Its translation: CASSFTPQGASGNTIYF.

V usage is TRBV4-2 and J usage is TRBJ2-1; D unresolved. The CDR3 is 14 amino acids. V lost 4 bases and J 6 bases, leaving 13 bases between the germline ends. Germline V lookup: CDR1 LGHNA, CDR2 YNFKEQ. In DNA, the CDR3 is TGTGCCAGCAGCCCCAGCCATCAACCCAATGAGCAGTTCTTC. It is translated as CASSPSHQPNEQFF.

The chain carries TRBV11-2 and TRBJ1-2, with a tentative D call TRBD1 (6 bases). Germline V gives CDR1 SGHAT, CDR2 FQNNGV. The CDR3 has 14 amino acids. V was trimmed by 5 bases and J by 8 bases, leaving 18 bases between them. The CDR3 DNA follows: TGTGCCAGCAGCCCCCCAGGGGCGCCGAGGGGCTACACCTTC. Protein: CASSPPGAPRGYTF.

This clone was recorded once. The chain links TRBV27 to TRBJ1-6; the D gene is possibly TRBD1 (6 bases). Trimming left V 6 bases short and J 10 bases short, with 13 bases between. This CDR3 is built from 13 residues. Germline CDR1 is MNHEY and CDR2 is SMNVEV (reference sequence). The CDR3 nucleotides read TGTGCCAGCAGCCGAGCAGGGGTCTCACCCCTCCACTTT. It codes for CASSRAGVSPLHF.

This chain connects TRBV2 to TRBJ1-2; maybe TRBD1 (6 bases). The CDR3 extends over 12 amino acids. V shed 6 bases and J shed 4 bases, with 9 bases lying between them. In germline, CDR1 is SNHLY, CDR2 FYNNEI. CDR3 nucleotide sequence: TGTGCCAGCAGACAGGGTCGCTATGGCTACACCTTC. Translating it yields CASRQGRYGYTF.

The chain employs TRBV5-4 and TRBJ1-1, with D hard to call. Germline V gene data show CDR1 as SGHNT and CDR2 as YYREEE (reference sequence). CDR3 length equals 18 residues. V shed 4 bases and J shed 1 base, with 23 bases lying between them. Here the CDR3 DNA reads TGTGCCAGCAGCCGCTTAAGGTTAGTCGATTGGGGGAACACTGAAGCTTTCTTT. Translated: CASSRLRLVDWGNTEAFF.

Note on this clone: The junction and the germline gene differ at one end; a read error may be behind it. This chain connects TRBV4-2 to TRBJ2-7, with D hard to call. The germline V gene has CDR1 LGHNA and CDR2 YNFKEQ. This CDR3 comprises 10 residues. The CDR3 bases are TGTGCCAGCAGCCAAGATCGTGGAGACTTC. It yields the protein CASSQDRGDF.

This chain joins TRBV13 and TRBJ2-6; either TRBD1 or TRBD2 may supply D (5 bases each). The V gene's germline CDR1 is PRHDT and CDR2 FYEKMQ (reference sequence). The CDR3 is 18 residues long. V was cut by 2 bases and J by 0 bases, with 14 bases left in between. CDR3 DNA sequence: TGTGCCAGCAGCTTACGGCAGGGACCTTTCTCTGGGGCCAACGTCCTGACTTTC. This encodes CASSLRQGPFSGANVLTF. Drawing the rest from reference TRBV13 and TRBJ2-6, the complete variable domain is AAGVIQSPRHLIKEKRETATLKCYPIPRHDTVYWYQQGPGQDPQFLISFYEKMQSDKGSIPDRFSAQQFSDYHSELNMSSLELGDSALYFCASSLRQGPFSGANVLTFGAGSRLTVL.

The gene calls are TRBV7-9 and TRBJ2-3; no clear D. The length of the CDR3 is 17 residues. Per the germline V gene, CDR1 is SEHNR and CDR2 is FQNEAQ (reference sequence). V was trimmed by 4 bases and J by 4 bases, leaving 21 bases between them. The CDR3 coding sequence is TGTGCCAGCAGCTCCCCCCGGCCGTCGATTGATTCAGATACGCAGTATTTT. It encodes CASSSPRPSIDSDTQYF. The full variable domain, its missing parts supplied by reference TRBV7-9 and TRBJ2-3, is DTGVSQNPRHKITKRGQNVTFRCDPISEHNRLYWYRQTLGQGPEFLTYFQNEAQLEKSRLLSDRFSAERPKGSFSTLEIQRTEQGDSAMYLCASSSPRPSIDSDTQYFGPGTRLTVL.

The chain recombines TRBV7-3 with TRBJ1-1; D is uncertain. There are 13 residues in the CDR3. Germline V gene data show CDR1 as SGHTA and CDR2 as FQGTGA. V dropped 5 bases and J dropped 11 bases, with 18 bases sitting between them. The CDR3 nucleotides read TGTGCCAGCAGCCCGCCGGCGGAGCCAGCGGCTTTCTTT. Translating gives CASSPPAEPAAFF.

The chain joins TRBV7-6 to TRBJ2-2; 7 bases map to TRBD1. Germline lookup yields CDR1 SGHVS and CDR2 FNYEAQ. CDR3 length equals 16 residues. Unmatched junction bases numbered 9, after V lost 5 bases and J lost 3 bases. As DNA, the CDR3 is TGTGCCAGCAGCCCACGACAGGGTCCAGACACCGGGGAGCTGTTTTTT. This gives the protein CASSPRQGPDTGELFF.

This clone came up once. The genes are TRBV19 and TRBJ2-1, with no clear D. V was cut by 4 bases and J by 0 bases, with 10 bases left in between. Germline V gives CDR1 LNHDA, CDR2 SQIVND (reference sequence). This CDR3 is 15 amino acids long. CDR3 DNA sequence: TGTGCCAGTAGTAGCGAACCGGTCTCCTACAATGAGCAGTTCTTC. Its protein is CASSSEPVSYNEQFF. The full variable domain, completed using reference TRBV19 and TRBJ2-1, is DGGITQSPKYLFRKEGQNVTLSCEQNLNHDAMYWYRQDPGQGLRLIYYSQIVNDFQKGDIAEGYSVSREKKESFPLTVTSAQKNPTAFYLCASSSEPVSYNEQFFGPGTRLTVL.

The rearrangement joins TRBV25-1 to TRBJ1-2, with 9 bases identical to TRBD1. Germline trimming cut 8 bases from V and 4 bases from J; bases unmatched to any gene: 5. The CDR3 loop spans 13 amino acids. Germline V lookup: CDR1 MGHDK, CDR2 SYGVNS. CDR3 loop: CASGTGYPYGYTF. The CDR3 DNA follows: TGTGCCAGCGGGACAGGGTACCCCTATGGCTACACCTTC.

This chain links TRBV18 with TRBJ2-5; 7 bases fit TRBD1. The CDR3 is 15 amino acids. The J segment lost 3 bases and the V segment lost 1 base, leaving 5 bases of the junction unmatched. From germline, CDR1 is KGHSH and CDR2 LQKENI. The DNA for the CDR3 is TGTGCCAGCTCACCACGGACAGGCCAAAAAGAGACCCAGTACTTC. Translated, it gives CASSPRTGQKETQYF.

The chain joins TRBV6-5 to TRBJ2-5; TRBD2 is a possible D gene (6 bases). This CDR3 comprises 15 residues. V shed 5 bases and J shed 4 bases, with 17 bases lying between them. Germline V lookup: CDR1 MNHEY, CDR2 SVGAGI. This CDR3 is CASSRSRSEGETQYF. Written as DNA, the CDR3 is TGTGCCAGCAGTCGTAGCCGATCGGAGGGAGAGACCCAGTACTTC.

The chain combines TRBV9 with TRBJ1-1, with 7 bases fitting TRBD1. The V gene's germline CDR1 is SGDLS and CDR2 YYNGEE. The CDR3 is 13 amino acids. V was clipped by 3 bases and J by 5 bases; unmatched bases: 4. The CDR3 DNA is TGTGCCAGCAGCGCGACAGGGACGACTGAAGCTTTCTTT. Translating gives CASSATGTTEAFF.

Details on this clone: The junction differs from germline at one of its ends, possibly a read error. The V call is TRBV6-5, the J call TRBJ2-7; TRBD2 agrees at 9 bases. Per the germline V gene, CDR1 is MNHEY and CDR2 is SVGAGI. The CDR3 is made up of 12 amino acids. In DNA form, the CDR3 reads TGTGCCAGCAGCGACGGGAATTCTAGCGGGGACTTC. This encodes CASSDGNSSGDF.

The rearrangement uses TRBV19 and TRBJ1-4, with 8 nucleotides matching TRBD1. There are 18 residues in the CDR3. The germline V gene has CDR1 LNHDA and CDR2 SQIVND (reference sequence). V lost 5 bases, J lost 1 base, and 12 bases stayed unmatched. DNA of the CDR3: TGTGCCAGTAGTGGAAACCGGGACAGGAAAGAAACTAATGAAAAACTGTTTTTT. Translating gives CASSGNRDRKETNEKLFF. Looking up the rest from reference TRBV19 and TRBJ1-4 gives the full variable domain: DGGITQSPKYLFRKEGQNVTLSCEQNLNHDAMYWYRQDPGQGLRLIYYSQIVNDFQKGDIAEGYSVSREKKESFPLTVTSAQKNPTAFYLCASSGNRDRKETNEKLFFGSGTQLSVL.

The sample holds one count of this clone. The chain recombines TRBV7-2 with TRBJ1-3; the match to TRBD1 covers 7 bases. This CDR3 is 16 amino acids long. Germline V CDR1 and CDR2: SGHTA, FQGNSA. J gave up 8 bases and V 0 bases, and 10 bases lay outside the gene matches. Written as DNA, the CDR3 is TGTGCCAGCAGCTTAGCGGGGAGAGGGGGCAGAGACACCATATATTTT. Protein: CASSLAGRGGRDTIYF.

The chain recombines TRBV7-9 with TRBJ1-5, with a possible D match to TRBD1 (5 bases). The CDR3 consists of 14 residues. Trimming left V 7 bases short and J 1 base short, with 11 bases between. Germline CDR1 SEHNR, CDR2 FQNEAQ (reference sequence). DNA of the CDR3: TGTGCCAGCACCTCATGGGACAGCAATCAGCCCCAGCATTTT. The encoded protein is CASTSWDSNQPQHF.

This chain connects TRBV28 to TRBJ2-1; the D gene is possibly TRBD2 (5 bases). CDR3 length: 13 amino acids. The germline gives CDR1 MDHEN, CDR2 SYDVKM. V was clipped by 6 bases and J by 3 bases, with 9 bases between them. The CDR3 here is CASRGGYYNEQFF. The CDR3 region has the DNA TGTGCCAGCAGAGGCGGGTACTACAATGAGCAGTTCTTC.

The chain couples TRBV19 to TRBJ1-1; a possible D gene is TRBD1 (5 bases). The V gene lost 6 bases and the J gene lost 4 bases, with 12 bases spanning the gap. CDR1 is LNHDA, CDR2 SQIVND, per germline (reference sequence). The CDR3 totals 13 residues. The CDR3: CASSFRVGTEAFF. The DNA for the CDR3 is TGTGCCAGTAGCTTCAGGGTTGGCACTGAAGCTTTCTTT.